The present entry profiles one T cell receptor (beta chain) with its context. The data belong to a study of shared clonotypes between healthy human individuals. Naive CD8 isolation took CD45RO-negative cells positively selected for CCR7 and excluded terminally differentiated effector memory CD45RA+ cells. The data were produced by immunoSEQ multiplex PCR, yet TCRdb's version contains in-frame clones alone and is incomplete. The sample includes around 640,000 clones, 96% of them seen just once. Input material: naive CD8+ T cells sorted from blood. This TCR was sampled from a woman aged 30 to 39 in good health.

The DNA of the CDR3 is TGTGCCAGCAGCTTAGAGTCTCCTCCTCTCACCTATCAGCAGTTCTTC. It translates to CASSLESPPLTYQQFF. The rearrangement joins TRBV7-2 to TRBJ2-1; D gene ambiguous. In germline, CDR1 is SGHTA, CDR2 FQGNSA. V lost 1 base and J 11 bases, leaving 21 bases between the germline ends. The CDR3 extends over 16 amino acids. Together with reference TRBV7-2 and TRBJ2-1, the CDR3 gives the full variable domain: GAGVSQSPSNKVTEKGKDVELRCDPISGHTALYWYRQSLGQGLEFLIYFQGNSAPDKSGLPSDRFSAERTGGSVSTLTIQRTQQEDSAVYLCASSLESPPLTYQQFFGPGTRLTVL.